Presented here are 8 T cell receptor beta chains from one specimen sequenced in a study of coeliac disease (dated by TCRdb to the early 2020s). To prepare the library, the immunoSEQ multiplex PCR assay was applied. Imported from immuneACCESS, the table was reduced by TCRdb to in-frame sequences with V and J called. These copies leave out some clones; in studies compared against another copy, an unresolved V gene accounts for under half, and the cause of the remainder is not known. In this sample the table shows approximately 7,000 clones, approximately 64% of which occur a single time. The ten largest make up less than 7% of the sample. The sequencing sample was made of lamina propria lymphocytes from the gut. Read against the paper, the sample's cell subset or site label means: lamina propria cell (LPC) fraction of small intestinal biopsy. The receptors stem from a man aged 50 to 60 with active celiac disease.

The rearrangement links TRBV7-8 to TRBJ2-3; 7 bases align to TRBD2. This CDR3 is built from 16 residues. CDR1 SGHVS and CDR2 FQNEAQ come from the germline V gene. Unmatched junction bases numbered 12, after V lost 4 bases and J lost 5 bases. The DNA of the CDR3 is TGTGCCAGCAGCTCGGCGACTAGCCGGCAAGGAGATACGCAGTATTTT. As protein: CASSSATSRQGDTQYF.

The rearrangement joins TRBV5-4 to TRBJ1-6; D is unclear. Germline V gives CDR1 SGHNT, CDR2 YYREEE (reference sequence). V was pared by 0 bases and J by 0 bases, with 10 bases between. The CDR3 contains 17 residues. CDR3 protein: CASSLAPTSSYNSPLHF. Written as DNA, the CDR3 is TGTGCCAGCAGCTTGGCACCCACGAGCTCCTATAATTCACCCCTCCACTTT.

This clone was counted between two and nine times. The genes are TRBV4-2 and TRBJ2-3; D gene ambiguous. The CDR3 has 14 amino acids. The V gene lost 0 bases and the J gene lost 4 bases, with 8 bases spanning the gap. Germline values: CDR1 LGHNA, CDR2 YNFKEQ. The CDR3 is CASSQEGHADTQYF. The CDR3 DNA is TGTGCCAGCAGCCAAGAGGGCCACGCAGATACGCAGTATTTT.

The CDR3 spells CASSLHTGTGEPSEQYV. The CDR3 DNA is TGTGCCAGCTCACTTCACACCGGGACAGGGGAACCGAGCGAGCAGTACGTC. The genes are TRBV18 and TRBJ2-7; 10 bases are a match to TRBD1. With 4 bases clipped from V and 6 bases from J, the junction kept 15 bases outside the gene matches. This CDR3 is 17 amino acids long. The germline V gene has CDR1 KGHSH and CDR2 LQKENI.

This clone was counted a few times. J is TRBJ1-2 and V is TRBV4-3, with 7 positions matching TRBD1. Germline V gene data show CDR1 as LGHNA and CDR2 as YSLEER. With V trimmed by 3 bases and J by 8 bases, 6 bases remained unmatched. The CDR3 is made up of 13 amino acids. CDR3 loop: CASSQTGTGGYTF. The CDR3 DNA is TGCGCCAGCAGCCAGACAGGGACGGGAGGCTACACCTTC.

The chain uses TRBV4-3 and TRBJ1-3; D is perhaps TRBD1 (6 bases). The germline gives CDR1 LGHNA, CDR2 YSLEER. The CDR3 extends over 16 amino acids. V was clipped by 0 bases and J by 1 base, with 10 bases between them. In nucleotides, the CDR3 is TGCGCCAGCAGCCAAGATCTGGGGGCTTCTGGAAACACCATATATTTT. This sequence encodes CASSQDLGASGNTIYF.

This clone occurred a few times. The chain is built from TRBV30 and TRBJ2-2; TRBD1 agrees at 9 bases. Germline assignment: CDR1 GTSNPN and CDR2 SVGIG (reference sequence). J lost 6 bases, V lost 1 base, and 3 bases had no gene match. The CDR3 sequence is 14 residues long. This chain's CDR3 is CAWSAGQGPGELFF. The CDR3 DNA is TGTGCCTGGAGTGCGGGACAGGGTCCCGGGGAGCTGTTTTTT.

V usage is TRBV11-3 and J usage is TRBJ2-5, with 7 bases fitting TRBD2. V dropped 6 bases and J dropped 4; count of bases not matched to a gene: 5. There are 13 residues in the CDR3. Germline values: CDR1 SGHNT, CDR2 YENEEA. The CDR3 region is CASRGWEGETQYF. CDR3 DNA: TGTGCCAGCAGAGGGTGGGAGGGAGAGACCCAGTACTTC.